This TCR beta chain was obtained from a study of spatial heterogeneity in lung cancer. Study context: Unique TCR and UMI combinations averaged more than ten appearances each in raw reads.

A unique molecular identifier was attached to every TCR cDNA molecule. Via MiXCR, TCRdb re-called the 5' RACE reads, giving one row per CDR3 protein. The table lists more than 9,000 distinct CDR3 sequences, approximately 6.2% of them singletons. V shed 6 bases and J shed 0 bases, with 37 bases lying between them. The CDR3 is made up of 23 amino acids. The time point: sample taken at primary tumor resection. From tumor, nontumor lung or frozen PBMC, whole RNA was taken unsorted for sequencing. Donors were around 70 untreated early-stage non-small cell lung cancer patients. There are many counts of this clonotype. Because this beta chain is a stray read in a library intended to capture alpha chains, its abundance should not be given much weight.

This sequence was found in a male donor with early-stage non-small cell lung cancer. V is TRBV12-3 or TRBV12-4 and J is TRBJ2-3, with D perhaps matching TRBD1 (7 bases). This specimen consisted of normal lung tissue next to the tumor, obtained at surgery. The CDR3 sequence is CASRSLPRGIFAGQTPSTDTQYF. In nucleotides, the CDR3 is TGTGCCAGCAGGTCCCTACCTCGGGGCATTTTTGCGGGACAGACTCCTAGCACAGATACGCAGTATTTT.